This entry is about one T cell receptor beta chain. This sample stems from a study of blood T cell repertoires in COVID-19. Repertoires were generated with immunoSEQ multiplex PCR, while TCRdb's copy carries only in-frame clones and drops some. The sample lists approximately 74,000 clones, 80% to 95% occurring once. The germline V gene encodes CDR1 SGHTA and CDR2 FQGNSA. Trimming took 5 bases from V and 2 from J; bases not matched to a gene: 6. This CDR3 has 14 residues. Sequencing was performed on peripheral blood. The sequence came from a woman aged 60-70 years with active COVID-19. The V and J genes are TRBV7-2 and TRBJ2-7, with 7 bases matching TRBD1. In DNA form, the CDR3 reads TGTGCCAGCAGCCAAACAGGGGTACCCTACGAGCAGTACTTC. This encodes CASSQTGVPYEQYF. Together with reference TRBV7-2 and TRBJ2-7, the CDR3 gives the full variable domain: GAGVSQSPSNKVTEKGKDVELRCDPISGHTALYWYRQSLGQGLEFLIYFQGNSAPDKSGLPSDRFSAERTGGSVSTLTIQRTQQEDSAVYLCASSQTGVPYEQYFGPGTRLTVT.